This passage covers 6 T cell receptor beta chains from one sample sequenced in a study of shared clonotypes between healthy human individuals (dated by TCRdb to between 2020 and 2021). Library prep was done by the immunoSEQ multiplex PCR assay. Held by TCRdb, this immuneACCESS table contains in-frame sequences only and omits some clones. Under half of the omission traces to an unresolved V gene where checked; the cause of the rest is unknown. This sample gives some 2,000,000 clones in total; 85% to 95% of them show up just once. The ten largest clones take up more than 0.95% of the sample. For the CD8 naive samples, CD45RO-negative cells were positively selected for CCR7, yielding a CD45RA+CCR7+ population from which TemRA cells were excluded. The material sequenced was naive CD8+ T cells sorted from blood. The sample's cell subset or site label, in plain terms: CD45RA+CCR7+. The source of these receptors is a young man in good health.

The chain carries TRBV7-2 and TRBJ2-4; D is possibly TRBD1 or TRBD2 (6 bases each). The V and J ends lost 5 bases and 3 bases respectively, with 14 bases between them. This CDR3 is 15 amino acids long. Germline CDR1 and CDR2: SGHTA and FQGNSA. CDR3 protein: CASSELGGIKNIQYF. The CDR3, as DNA: TGTGCCAGCAGCGAGCTAGGGGGGATCAAAAACATTCAGTACTTC.

A single count supports this clone. The identical CDR3 is also encoded by other nucleotide sequences in the sample. The chain couples TRBV9 to TRBJ2-7; TRBD1 agrees at 8 bases. CDR1 SGDLS and CDR2 YYNGEE come from the germline V gene. This CDR3 is built from 15 residues. V trimming: 0 bases; J trimming: 4 bases; junction bases outside the gene matches: 6. This CDR3 reads CASSVGGQGGYEQYF. The CDR3, as DNA: TGTGCCAGCAGCGTAGGAGGACAGGGTGGGTACGAGCAGTACTTC.

On this clone: At the DNA level, this CDR3 is encoded by other sequences in the same sample as well. The V call is TRBV7-9, the J call TRBJ2-7, with 11 nucleotides matching TRBD2. V was clipped by 1 base and J by 3 bases; unmatched bases: 2. CDR3 length: 15 residues. Germline values: CDR1 SEHNR, CDR2 FQNEAQ (reference sequence). The CDR3 nucleotides read TGTGCCAGCAGCTTAGGGCTAGCGGGAGGCTACGAGCAGTACTTC. The encoded protein is CASSLGLAGGYEQYF.

The genes are TRBV27 and TRBJ2-1, with 9 nucleotides matching TRBD1. Trimming at V came to 5 bases and at J to 4 bases, leaving 9 bases not matched to a gene. The CDR3 is 16 residues long. Germline V gene lookup returns CDR1 MNHEY and CDR2 SMNVEV (reference sequence). The CDR3 here is CASSLLRDRAYNEQFF. DNA for the CDR3: TGTGCCAGCAGTCTTCTGCGGGACAGGGCATACAATGAGCAGTTCTTC.

The rearrangement joins TRBV7-9 to TRBJ2-3, with TRBD2 identical over 7 bases. The V segment lost 10 bases and the J segment 0 bases; nucleotides outside the gene matches: 13. The CDR3 loop spans 16 amino acids. Germline CDR1 reads SEHNR; CDR2 reads FQNEAQ (reference sequence). CDR3 region: CATKHSRLASTDTQYF. CDR3 bases: TGTGCCACCAAGCACAGTAGACTAGCCAGCACAGATACGCAGTATTTT.

This chain joins TRBV9 and TRBJ2-5; 12 positions agree with TRBD2. Trimming removed 0 bases from V and 10 bases from J; junction bases left unmatched: 1. This CDR3 comprises 13 residues. Germline loops: CDR1 SGDLS, CDR2 YYNGEE. CDR3 bases: TGTGCCAGCAGCGTAGGGACTAGCGGGGTCCAGTACTTC. It translates to CASSVGTSGVQYF.